This is a list of T cell receptor beta chains from one sample in a study of blood T cell repertoires in COVID-19. Method: immunoSEQ multiplex PCR; TCRdb's copy keeps in-frame clones and lacks some. The sample consists of approximately 50,000 clones, 80% to 95% of them appearing once. Sequenced input: peripheral blood. The receptor source for this set is a man in his fifties or sixties with active COVID-19. CDR3s include the opening cysteine and the closing phenylalanine or tryptophan. D genes are given only for firm matches. Not every row has a clone size; where given, it reads once, few, many or a size class.

d_call,v_call,j_call,cdr3_length,clone_size,cdr3_nt,cdr3_aa
-,TRBV3-1/TRBV3-2,TRBJ1-3,16,few,TGTGCCAGCAGCCTATCCTCCCGTGGGGCCGGAAACACCATATATTTT,CASSLSSRGAGNTIYF
TRBD2,TRBV7-8,TRBJ2-3,16,once,TGTGCCAGCAGCCTTACTAGCGGGAGACCCCCCAAGTCGCAGTATTTT,CASSLTSGRPPKSQYF
-,TRBV12-3/TRBV12-4,TRBJ1-2,13,-,TGTGCCAGCAGTGTGACGGGAGACTATGGCTACACCTTC,CASSVTGDYGYTF
TRBD1,TRBV5-1,TRBJ1-2,15,-,TGCGCCAGCAGCCAGGGACAGCCTACTGTGTCTGGCTACACCTTC,CASSQGQPTVSGYTF
-,TRBV5-4,TRBJ2-1,15,few,TGTGCCAGCAGCTTGGCCAGTCGTTCCTACAATGAGCAGTTCTTC,CASSLASRSYNEQFF
-,TRBV6-5,TRBJ2-7,11,few,TGTGCCACCACGGCGGCCTACGAGCAGTACTTC,CATTAAYEQYF
TRBD1,TRBV4-1,TRBJ1-1,14,-,TGCGCCAGCAGCCAAGGACAGGGAGGTACTGAAGCTTTCTTT,CASSQGQGGTEAFF
-,TRBV3-1/TRBV3-2,TRBJ1-3,15,-,TGTGCCAGCAGCCAAGACTTACTCTCTGGAAACACCATATATTTT,CASSQDLLSGNTIYF
-,TRBV12-3/TRBV12-4,TRBJ1-2,12,-,TGTGCCAGCACCACCGGGGGGTATGGCTACACCTTC,CASTTGGYGYTF
TRBD1,TRBV10-3,TRBJ2-5,15,-,TGTGCCATCAGCGTAGGACAGGCCCTGCGAGAGACCCAGTACTTC,CAISVGQALRETQYF